The present T cell receptor (beta chain) was sequenced within a study of siplizumab effects on memory and regulatory T cells. Per germline, CDR1 LNHNV and CDR2 YYDKDF (reference sequence). V dropped 3 bases and J dropped 4 bases, with 5 bases sitting between them. The CDR3 consists of 12 residues. Each sample had 95,000 to 100,000 TCR templates assayed. The method was immunoSEQ multiplex PCR; TCRdb's version includes in-frame clones alone and lacks a portion of them. In the table there are 100,000 or so clones, over 85% of which are singletons. Remarks on this clone: No antigen is known for it.

Study results and caveats: Naive T cells looked more diverse than memory cells and looked like major alloresponse contributors.

This chain uses TRBV15 with TRBJ2-3; TRBD2 is a possible D gene (5 bases). Sequencing input: non-Treg CD4+ T cells sorted from blood. This receptor was obtained from a human donor in good health. The chain's CDR3 is CATSSGADTQYF. The CDR3 region has the DNA TGTGCCACCAGCAGCGGGGCAGATACGCAGTATTTT. Full variable domain (remainder filled in from reference TRBV15 and TRBJ2-3): DAMVIQNPRYQVTQFGKPVTLSCSQTLNHNVMYWYQQKSSQAPKLLFHYYDKDFNNEADTPDNFQSRRPNTSFCFLDIRSPGLGDTAMYLCATSSGADTQYFGPGTRLTVL.